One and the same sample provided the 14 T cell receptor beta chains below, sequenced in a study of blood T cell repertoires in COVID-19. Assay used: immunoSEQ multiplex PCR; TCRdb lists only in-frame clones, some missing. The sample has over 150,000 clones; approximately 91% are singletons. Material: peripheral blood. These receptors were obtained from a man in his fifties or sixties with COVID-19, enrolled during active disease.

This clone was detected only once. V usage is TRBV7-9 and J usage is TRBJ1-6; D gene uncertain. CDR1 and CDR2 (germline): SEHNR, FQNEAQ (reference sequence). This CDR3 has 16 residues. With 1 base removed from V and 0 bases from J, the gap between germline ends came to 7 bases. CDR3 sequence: CASSLGWSSYNSPLHF. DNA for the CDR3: TGTGCCAGCAGCTTAGGTTGGAGCTCCTATAATTCACCCCTCCACTTT.

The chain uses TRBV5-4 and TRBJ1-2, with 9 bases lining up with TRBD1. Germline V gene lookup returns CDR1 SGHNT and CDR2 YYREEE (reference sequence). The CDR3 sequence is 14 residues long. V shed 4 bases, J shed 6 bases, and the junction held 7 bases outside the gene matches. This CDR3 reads CASSVTGGPDGYTF. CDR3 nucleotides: TGTGCCAGCAGCGTAACAGGGGGCCCGGATGGCTACACCTTC. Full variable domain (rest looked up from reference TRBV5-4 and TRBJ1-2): ETGVTQSPTHLIKTRGQQVTLRCSSQSGHNTVSWYQQALGQGPQFIFQYYREEENGRGNFPPRFSGLQFPNYSSELNVNALELDDSALYLCASSVTGGPDGYTFGSGTRLTVV.

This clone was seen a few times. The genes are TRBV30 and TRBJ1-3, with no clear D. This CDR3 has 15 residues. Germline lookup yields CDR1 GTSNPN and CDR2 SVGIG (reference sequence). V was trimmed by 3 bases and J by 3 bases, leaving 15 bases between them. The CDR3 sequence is CAWRLGLPGGNTIYF. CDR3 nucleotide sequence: TGTGCCTGGAGATTAGGCCTGCCGGGTGGAAACACCATATATTTT.

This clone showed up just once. CDR3 sequence (DNA): TGCGCCAGCAGCCGAAAGAGAGACATAGCCAAAAACATTCAGTACTTC. This codes for CASSRKRDIAKNIQYF. The rearrangement links TRBV4-3 to TRBJ2-4; D gene unclear. V lost 4 bases, J lost 0 bases, and 13 bases lay in between. The germline gives CDR1 LGHNA, CDR2 YSLEER. The CDR3 has 16 amino acids.

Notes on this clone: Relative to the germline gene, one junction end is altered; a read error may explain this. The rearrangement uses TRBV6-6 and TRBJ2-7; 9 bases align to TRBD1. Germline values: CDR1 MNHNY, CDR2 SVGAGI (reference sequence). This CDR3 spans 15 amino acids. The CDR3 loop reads CASRYSGQGSYEQYF. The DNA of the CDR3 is TGTGCCAGCAGGTACTCGGGACAGGGTTCCTACGAGCAGTACTTC.

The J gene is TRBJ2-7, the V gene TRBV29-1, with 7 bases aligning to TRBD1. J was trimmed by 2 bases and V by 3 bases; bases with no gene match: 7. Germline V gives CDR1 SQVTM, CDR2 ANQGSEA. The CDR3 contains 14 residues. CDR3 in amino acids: CSVDLGDRTYEQYF. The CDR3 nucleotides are TGCAGCGTTGACTTAGGGGACAGAACCTACGAGCAGTACTTC.

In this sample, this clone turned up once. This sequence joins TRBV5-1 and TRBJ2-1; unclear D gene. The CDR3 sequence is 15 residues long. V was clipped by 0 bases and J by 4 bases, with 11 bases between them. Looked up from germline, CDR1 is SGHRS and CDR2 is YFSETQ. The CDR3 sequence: CASSLGGKEYNEQFF. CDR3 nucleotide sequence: TGCGCCAGCAGCTTGGGAGGAAAAGAATACAATGAGCAGTTCTTC.

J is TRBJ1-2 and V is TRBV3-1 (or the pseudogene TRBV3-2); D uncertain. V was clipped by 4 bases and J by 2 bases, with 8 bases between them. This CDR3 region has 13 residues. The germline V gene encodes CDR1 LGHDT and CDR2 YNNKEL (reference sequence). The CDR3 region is CASSLGPNYGYTF. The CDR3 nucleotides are TGTGCCAGCAGCCTTGGGCCGAACTATGGCTACACCTTC.

The CDR3 reads CAISEWGVSRNTEAFF. CDR3 bases: TGTGCCATCAGTGAGTGGGGGGTTTCAAGGAACACTGAAGCTTTCTTT. V gene TRBV10-3 combines with J gene TRBJ1-1; possible D gene TRBD1, 5 bases. In germline, CDR1 is ENHRY, CDR2 SYGVKD. Trimming pared 1 base from V and 1 base from J, leaving 13 bases between. This CDR3 region has 16 residues.

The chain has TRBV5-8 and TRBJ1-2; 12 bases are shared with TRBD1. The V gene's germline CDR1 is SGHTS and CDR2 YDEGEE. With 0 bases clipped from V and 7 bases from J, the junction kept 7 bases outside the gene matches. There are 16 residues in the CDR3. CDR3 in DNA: TGTGCCAGCAGCTTGGGCTTCGGGACAGGGGGCTCTGGCTACACCTTC. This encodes CASSLGFGTGGSGYTF.

The chain's CDR3 is CASSQDTSSYGDEYNEQFF. The CDR3 DNA reads TGCGCCAGCAGCCAAGATACTAGCTCATATGGGGATGAGTACAATGAGCAGTTCTTC. V and J are TRBV4-1 and TRBJ2-1; a weak D match, TRBD2 (6 bases). CDR1 is MGHRA, CDR2 YSYEKL, per germline. V was shortened by 0 bases and J by 4 bases, with 22 bases between the two germline ends. This CDR3 comprises 19 residues.

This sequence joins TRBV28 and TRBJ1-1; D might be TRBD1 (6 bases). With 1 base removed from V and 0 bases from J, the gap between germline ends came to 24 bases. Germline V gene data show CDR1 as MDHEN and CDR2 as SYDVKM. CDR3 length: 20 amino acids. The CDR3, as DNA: TGTGCCAGCAGTTTATATTTTTATATTGGTTGGTACAGGGTGAACACTGAAGCTTTCTTT. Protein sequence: CASSLYFYIGWYRVNTEAFF.

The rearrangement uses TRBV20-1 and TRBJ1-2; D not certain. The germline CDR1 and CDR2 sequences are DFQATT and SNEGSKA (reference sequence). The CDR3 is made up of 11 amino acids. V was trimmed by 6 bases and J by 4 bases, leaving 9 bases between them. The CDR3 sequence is CSATGIYGYTF. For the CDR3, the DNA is TGCAGTGCGACCGGGATCTATGGCTACACCTTC.

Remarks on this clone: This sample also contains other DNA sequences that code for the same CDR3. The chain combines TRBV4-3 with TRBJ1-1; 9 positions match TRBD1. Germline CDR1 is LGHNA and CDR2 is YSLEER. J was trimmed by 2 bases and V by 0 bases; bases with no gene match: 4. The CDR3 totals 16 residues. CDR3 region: CASSQDLTGGNTEAFF. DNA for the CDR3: TGCGCCAGCAGCCAAGATCTAACAGGGGGCAACACTGAAGCTTTCTTT.